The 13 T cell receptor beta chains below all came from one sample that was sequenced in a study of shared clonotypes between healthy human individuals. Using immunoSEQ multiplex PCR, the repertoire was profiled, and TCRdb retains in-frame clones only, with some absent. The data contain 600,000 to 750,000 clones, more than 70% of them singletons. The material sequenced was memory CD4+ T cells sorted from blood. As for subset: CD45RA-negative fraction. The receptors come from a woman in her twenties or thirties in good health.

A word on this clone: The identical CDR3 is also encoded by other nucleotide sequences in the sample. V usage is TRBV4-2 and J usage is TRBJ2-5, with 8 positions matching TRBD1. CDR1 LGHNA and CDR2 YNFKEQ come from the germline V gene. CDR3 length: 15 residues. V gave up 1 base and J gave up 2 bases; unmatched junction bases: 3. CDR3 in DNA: TGTGCCAGCAGCCAAGGCGGGACAGGTCAAGAGACCCAGTACTTC. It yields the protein CASSQGGTGQETQYF.

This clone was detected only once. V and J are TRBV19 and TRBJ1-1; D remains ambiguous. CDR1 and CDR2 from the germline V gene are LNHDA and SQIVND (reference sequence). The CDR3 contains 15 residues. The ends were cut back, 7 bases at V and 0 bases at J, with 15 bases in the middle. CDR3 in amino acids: CASKLAGGMNTEAFF. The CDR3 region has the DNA TGTGCCAGTAAACTGGCCGGCGGGATGAACACTGAAGCTTTCTTT.

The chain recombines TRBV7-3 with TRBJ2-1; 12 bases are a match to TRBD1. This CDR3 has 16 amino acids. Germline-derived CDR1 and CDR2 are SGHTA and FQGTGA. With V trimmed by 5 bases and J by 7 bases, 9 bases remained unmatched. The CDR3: CASSRSGQGALNEQFF. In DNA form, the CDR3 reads TGTGCCAGCAGCAGATCGGGACAGGGGGCTCTGAATGAGCAGTTCTTC.

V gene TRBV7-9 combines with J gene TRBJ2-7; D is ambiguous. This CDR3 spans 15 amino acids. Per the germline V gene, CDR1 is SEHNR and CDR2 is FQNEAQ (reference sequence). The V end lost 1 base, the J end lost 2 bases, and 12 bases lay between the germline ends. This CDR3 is CASSLGRFGTYEQYF. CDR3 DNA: TGTGCCAGCAGCTTAGGCCGCTTTGGCACCTACGAGCAGTACTTC.

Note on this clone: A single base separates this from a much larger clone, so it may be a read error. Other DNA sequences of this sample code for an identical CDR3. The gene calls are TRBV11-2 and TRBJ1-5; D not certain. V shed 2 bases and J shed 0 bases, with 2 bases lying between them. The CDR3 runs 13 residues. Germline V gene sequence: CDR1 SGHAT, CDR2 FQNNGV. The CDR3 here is CASSLNSNQPQHF. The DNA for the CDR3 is TGTGCCAGCAGCTTAAATAGCAATCAGCCCCAGCATTTT.

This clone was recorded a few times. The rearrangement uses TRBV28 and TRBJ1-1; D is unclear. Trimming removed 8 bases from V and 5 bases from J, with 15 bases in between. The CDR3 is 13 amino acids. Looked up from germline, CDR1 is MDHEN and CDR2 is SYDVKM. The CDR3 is CASATLRGTEAFF. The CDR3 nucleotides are TGTGCCAGCGCTACTCTTCGGGGAACTGAAGCTTTCTTT.

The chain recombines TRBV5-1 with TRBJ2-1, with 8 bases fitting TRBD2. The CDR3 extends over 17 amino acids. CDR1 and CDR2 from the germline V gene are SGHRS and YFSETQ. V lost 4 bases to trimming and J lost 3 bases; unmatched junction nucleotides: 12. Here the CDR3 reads CASSRDLAGSGYNEQFF. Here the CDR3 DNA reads TGCGCCAGCAGCAGGGACTTAGCGGGATCTGGCTACAATGAGCAGTTCTTC.

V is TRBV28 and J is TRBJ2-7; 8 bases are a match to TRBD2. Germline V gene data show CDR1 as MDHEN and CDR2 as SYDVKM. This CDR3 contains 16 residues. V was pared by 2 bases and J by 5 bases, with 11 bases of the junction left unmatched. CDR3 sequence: CASSLRAAGGQDEQYF. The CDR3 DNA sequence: TGTGCCAGCAGTTTACGCGCGGCGGGGGGCCAGGACGAGCAGTACTTC.

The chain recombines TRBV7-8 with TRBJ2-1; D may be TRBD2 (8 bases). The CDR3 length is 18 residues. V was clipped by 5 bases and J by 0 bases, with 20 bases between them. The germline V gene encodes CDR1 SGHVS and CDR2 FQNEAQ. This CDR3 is CASSQGGLREGSYNEQFF. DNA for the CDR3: TGTGCCAGCAGCCAGGGGGGTCTTCGGGAGGGCTCCTACAATGAGCAGTTCTTC.

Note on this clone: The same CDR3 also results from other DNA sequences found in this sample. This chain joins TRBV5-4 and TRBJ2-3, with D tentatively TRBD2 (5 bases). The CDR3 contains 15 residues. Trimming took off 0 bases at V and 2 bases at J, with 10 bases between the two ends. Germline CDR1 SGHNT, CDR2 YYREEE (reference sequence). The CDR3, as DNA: TGTGCCAGCAGCTTGGCCCTAGCTGTCACAGATACGCAGTATTTT. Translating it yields CASSLALAVTDTQYF.

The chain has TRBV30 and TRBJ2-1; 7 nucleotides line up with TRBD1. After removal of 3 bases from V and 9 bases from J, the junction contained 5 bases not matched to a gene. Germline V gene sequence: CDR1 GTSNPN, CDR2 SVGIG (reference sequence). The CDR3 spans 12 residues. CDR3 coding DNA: TGTGCCTGGAGAATTTGGGACAGTGAGCAGTTCTTC. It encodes CAWRIWDSEQFF.

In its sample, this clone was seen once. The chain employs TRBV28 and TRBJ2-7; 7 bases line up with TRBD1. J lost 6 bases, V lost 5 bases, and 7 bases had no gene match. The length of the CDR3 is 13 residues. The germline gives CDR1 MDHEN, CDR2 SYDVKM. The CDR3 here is CASSLSYRGEQYF. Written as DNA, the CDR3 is TGTGCCAGCAGTCTAAGCTACAGGGGCGAGCAGTACTTC.

The CDR3 is CASSLEWSGRGFYEQYF. In DNA form, the CDR3 reads TGTGCCAGCAGCTTAGAGTGGTCGGGACGAGGTTTCTACGAGCAGTACTTC. V and J are TRBV7-8 and TRBJ2-7; the D call may be TRBD1 or TRBD2 (5 bases each). CDR1 is SGHVS, CDR2 FQNEAQ, per germline. Trimming cost V 1 base and J 3 bases, with 19 bases left between them. This CDR3 comprises 17 residues.